These 13 T cell receptor beta chains were all obtained from the same sample, sequenced in a study of CD8+ T cells in alopecia areata (dated by TCRdb to between 2018 and 2020). The method was the immunoSEQ multiplex PCR assay. For TCR sequencing, RNA was extracted from every sample and reverse transcribed into cDNA to serve as template. Here the immuneACCESS table is served through TCRdb, limited to in-frame sequences with V and J called. Missing clones are a known gap in these copies; in checked studies unresolved V genes cover under half, and the rest lacks a known reason. For this sample there are some 170,000 clones; approximately 52% appear just once. The top ten clonotypes cover about a sixth of the sample. In light of the paper, this sample's treatment or condition label describes: oral pan-JAK inhibitor, 5-10 mg twice daily. Material: CD4+ T cells sorted from blood, obtained at approximately week 60, from a patient treated with tofacitinib. These receptors were collected from a human donor with alopecia areata.

This clone turned up a few times. V and J are TRBV9 and TRBJ2-3, with TRBD1 identical over 8 bases. Per germline, CDR1 SGDLS and CDR2 YYNGEE. The CDR3 loop spans 16 amino acids. With V trimmed by 2 bases and J by 4 bases, 9 bases remained unmatched. CDR3 sequence reads: CASSVIRGLTADTQYF. The CDR3 nucleotides are TGTGCCAGCAGCGTTATCAGGGGGCTCACAGCAGATACGCAGTATTTT.

The rearrangement joins TRBV27 to TRBJ2-1; TRBD2 aligns across 8 bases. The V and J ends lost 5 bases and 4 bases, in that order; junction bases with no gene match: 4. Germline V gene sequence: CDR1 MNHEY, CDR2 SMNVEV (reference sequence). This CDR3 is 14 amino acids long. In DNA, the CDR3 is TGTGCCAGCAGTGGCCGGGGGGGGTACAATGAGCAGTTCTTC. It encodes CASSGRGGYNEQFF.

V gene TRBV2 combines with J gene TRBJ2-3, with 9 bases aligning to TRBD2. The V gene end was trimmed by 4 bases and the J gene end by 6 bases; junction bases not matched to a gene: 11. In germline, CDR1 is SNHLY, CDR2 FYNNEI. This CDR3 is 16 amino acids long. The CDR3 loop reads CASSAGTSSWLDTQYF. The CDR3 region has the DNA TGTGCCAGCAGTGCCGGGACTAGCTCATGGTTGGATACGCAGTATTTT. The entire variable domain, with the rest obtained from reference TRBV2 and TRBJ2-3, is as follows: EPEVTQTPSHQVTQMGQEVILRCVPISNHLYFYWYRQILGQKVEFLVSFYNNEISEKSEIFDDQFSVERPDGSNFTLKIRSTKLEDSAMYFCASSAGTSSWLDTQYFGPGTRLTVL.

V usage is TRBV28 and J usage is TRBJ1-2, with D uncertain. This CDR3 contains 10 residues. Trimming pared 8 bases from V and 7 bases from J, leaving 8 bases between. The germline gives CDR1 MDHEN, CDR2 SYDVKM. In nucleotides, the CDR3 is TGTGCCAGCGGGAAATTTGGCTACACCTTC. It yields the protein CASGKFGYTF.

The chain is built from TRBV19 and TRBJ2-2; 8 bases match TRBD2. With 5 bases clipped from V and 0 bases from J, the junction kept 14 bases outside the gene matches. The CDR3 consists of 19 residues. Germline V gene sequence: CDR1 LNHDA, CDR2 SQIVND (reference sequence). The CDR3 sequence is CASSAHGLALTPNTGELFF. CDR3 DNA sequence: TGTGCCAGTAGTGCCCACGGACTAGCTCTTACTCCGAACACCGGGGAGCTGTTTTTT.

The chain uses TRBV12-5 and TRBJ2-3, with 8 bases identical to TRBD2. There are 15 residues in the CDR3. The V gene's germline CDR1 is LGHNT and CDR2 FRNRAP. The V gene end was trimmed by 4 bases and the J gene end by 2 bases; junction bases not matched to a gene: 5. CDR3 nucleotides: TGTGCTAGTGGTTCCGGCGGGGGGTACACAGATACGCAGTATTTT. Encoded protein: CASGSGGGYTDTQYF. The variable domain in full, with the rest retrieved from reference TRBV12-5 and TRBJ2-3, is DARVTQTPRHKVTEMGQEVTMRCQPILGHNTVFWYRQTMMQGLELLAYFRNRAPLDDSGMPKDRFSAEMPDATLATLKIQPSEPRDSAVYFCASGSGGGYTDTQYFGPGTRLTVL.

V is TRBV18 and J is TRBJ1-5, with D unclear. Germline-derived CDR1 and CDR2 are KGHSH and LQKENI. This CDR3 has 12 amino acids. The ends were cut back, 0 bases at V and 6 bases at J, with 3 bases in the middle. The CDR3 region is CASSPPGQPQHF. The CDR3 DNA follows: TGTGCCAGCTCACCACCCGGTCAGCCCCAGCATTTT.

The chain carries TRBV15 and TRBJ2-2; a weak D match, TRBD2 (6 bases). Germline V gene lookup returns CDR1 LNHNV and CDR2 YYDKDF (reference sequence). The CDR3 is 18 amino acids. Trimming cost V 0 bases and J 2 bases, with 16 bases left between them. DNA for the CDR3: TGTGCCACCAGCAGAGATAGTGGAGGGACGGGAAACACCGGGGAGCTGTTTTTT. It is translated as CATSRDSGGTGNTGELFF.

This clone has only a few counts. The chain is built from TRBV11-2 and TRBJ2-3; 11 bases match TRBD2. Germline values: CDR1 SGHAT, CDR2 FQNNGV. The CDR3 has 17 amino acids. V lost 1 base, J lost 5 bases, and 8 bases stayed unmatched. This chain's CDR3 is CASSLAPSGGTGDTQYF. In DNA form, the CDR3 reads TGTGCCAGCAGCTTAGCCCCTAGCGGGGGGACGGGAGATACGCAGTATTTT.

This rearrangement joins TRBV30 to TRBJ1-2; 8 nucleotides match TRBD1. CDR1 and CDR2 (germline): GTSNPN, SVGIG (reference sequence). Germline trimming cut 2 bases from V and 6 bases from J; bases unmatched to any gene: 8. The CDR3 spans 14 residues. DNA of the CDR3: TGTGCCTGGAGTCCAAACAGGGGGTCTCATGGCTACACCTTC. Translated: CAWSPNRGSHGYTF.

This clone has ten or more counts. The chain uses TRBV5-1 and TRBJ1-3; maybe TRBD1 (6 bases). Trimming took 4 bases from V and 4 from J, leaving 15 bases between them. The CDR3 contains 15 residues. Germline V lookup: CDR1 SGHRS, CDR2 YFSETQ. This CDR3 reads CASSPVAGAGNTIYF. DNA for the CDR3: TGCGCCAGCAGCCCCGTTGCAGGGGCCGGAAACACCATATATTTT.

This clone came up once. This chain uses TRBV6-4 with TRBJ1-2; TRBD1 aligns across 7 bases. This CDR3 spans 13 amino acids. Germline trimming cut 6 bases from V and 6 bases from J; bases unmatched to any gene: 7. The germline V gene has CDR1 MRHNA and CDR2 SNTAGT. The CDR3 nucleotides read TGTGCCAGCAGCCCACAGGGGCGTGATGGCTACACCTTC. It codes for CASSPQGRDGYTF.

The chain recombines TRBV19 with TRBJ1-2; the D is unclear. V lost 1 base and J 0 bases, leaving 21 bases between the germline ends. Germline V gene data show CDR1 as LNHDA and CDR2 as SQIVND (reference sequence). The CDR3 consists of 19 residues. CDR3 sequence: CASSIALRIPLSTNYGYTF. CDR3 nucleotide sequence: TGTGCCAGTAGTATAGCTCTAAGAATTCCGCTGTCTACTAACTATGGCTACACCTTC.